This T cell receptor (beta chain) was obtained from a study of blood T cell repertoires in COVID-19. Study details: The samples span acute and convalescent COVID-19 from the United States, Italy and Spain.

In the authors' workflow: Nucleated cell number was recorded as an estimate derived from reference gene primer amplification. Assay used: immunoSEQ multiplex PCR; TCRdb lists only in-frame clones, some missing. V and J calls and clone size come straight from that table; D and trimming were deduced from the DNA. The profile shows tens of thousands of clones, 60% to 85% of them singletons. CDR1 and CDR2 (germline): SEHNR, FQNEAQ (reference sequence). The V end lost 5 bases, the J end lost 6 bases, and 21 bases lay between the germline ends. The CDR3 length is 16 residues. This clone was picked up a small number of times.

The source material was peripheral blood. The TCR originated in a human donor in a cohort sampled during active COVID-19. The chain links TRBV7-9 to TRBJ2-3, with D possibly matching TRBD2 (5 bases). The CDR3 is CASSPKRRIQRDTQYF. In nucleotides, the CDR3 is TGTGCCAGCAGCCCCAAACGCCGGATCCAGCGGGATACGCAGTATTTT.